This TCR beta chain comes out of a study of beta chain features in type 1 diabetes. Findings of the study overall: Type 1 diabetes patients had TCRB CDR3s that were shorter (moderately but significantly so) in all four CD4+ subsets. Cells that show high TCR expression could be over-represented by cDNA sequencing.

This clone was seen a handful of times. Its antigen is unidentified. Germline loops: CDR1 MNHNY, CDR2 SVGAGI (reference sequence). Trimming shortened V by 5 bases and J by 0 bases, and 11 bases separated the two germline ends. This CDR3 contains 15 residues. Every bit of the isolated RNA underwent reverse transcription, so sequencing read expressed TCRB transcripts. The data were produced by immunoSEQ multiplex PCR, yet TCRdb's version contains in-frame clones alone and is incomplete. The top ten clones hold 0.044% of a sample with a few hundred thousand clones, around 19% of them seen once. The chain joins TRBV6-6 to TRBJ1-5; D unclear. The specimen sequenced was naive CD4+ T cells from blood. This TCR came from a young woman in good health. The CDR3, as DNA: TGTGCCAGCAGTGGCGGACTGGTTAGCAATCAGCCCCAGCATTTT. It is translated as CASSGGLVSNQPQHF.